This entry lists 26 T cell receptor beta chains sequenced from one sample in a study of tumor and adjacent non-tumor tissue in lung cancer. TCRbeta libraries were built with three rounds of nested PCR, modified from ARM-PCR. TCRdb re-analysed the multiplex PCR reads in MiXCR, keeping a single row per CDR3 protein. The table has around 210,000 distinct CDR3 sequences, about 76% seen once. This sample's RNA came from whole unsorted tissue. Sequencing was performed on lung tumor tissue. These receptor sequences come from a man in his fifties or sixties with non-small cell lung cancer.

This clonotype was observed once. A much larger clone sits a single nucleotide away, making a read error possible. The chain uses TRBV6-6 and TRBJ2-1, with a possible D match to TRBD2 (6 bases). Trimming stripped 6 bases from V and 0 bases from J, with 12 bases between. This CDR3 has 15 residues. Germline CDR1 reads MNHNY; CDR2 reads SVGAGI (reference sequence). The CDR3 DNA reads TGTGCCAGCAGCCGCGGGGTCTACTCCTACAATGAGCAGTTCTTC. Its translation: CASSRGVYSYNEQFF.

The DNA of the CDR3 is TGTGCCAGCAGCCCAACTGGACTAGCGGGTACCTACAATGAGCAGTTCTTC. As protein: CASSPTGLAGTYNEQFF. The rearrangement links TRBV6-2 or TRBV6-3 to TRBJ2-1, with TRBD2 matching 11 bases. The germline V gene has CDR1 MNHEY and CDR2 SVGEGT. Trimming took 6 bases from V and 2 from J; bases not matched to a gene: 9. This CDR3 is built from 17 residues.

Comments on this clonotype: One junction end does not reproduce the germline sequence, and a read error may be involved. The V gene is TRBV11-2, the J gene TRBJ1-6; unclear D gene. Germline CDR1 reads SGHAT; CDR2 reads FQNNGV. This CDR3 spans 21 amino acids. The CDR3, as DNA: TGTGCCAGTAGCTTATTACCCTCCACTAGTTTAGGCGATTCATATAATTCACACTTCCACTTT. Residues: CASSLLPSTSLGDSYNSHFHF.

As regards this clonotype: The junction departs from the called germline gene at one end, perhaps through a read error. The rearrangement uses TRBV6-5 and TRBJ2-7; possible D gene TRBD1, 5 bases. Germline CDR1 reads MNHEY; CDR2 reads SVGAGI. The CDR3 is 13 amino acids. The CDR3 bases are TGTGCCAACAGTTACTTTGCTCAGGGCGAGCAGTACTTC. It codes for CANSYFAQGEQYF.

The chain combines TRBV19 with TRBJ2-1; 8 nucleotides align to TRBD2. Germline CDR1 and CDR2: LNHDA and SQIVND (reference sequence). V gave up 5 bases and J gave up 5 bases; unmatched junction bases: 11. The CDR3 totals 16 residues. In DNA, the CDR3 is TGTGCCAGTAGTTCCTTCAGCGGGAGTAAGAACAATGAGCAGTTCTTC. Translated, it gives CASSSFSGSKNNEQFF.

This clonotype showed up just a few times. The CDR3 sequence is CSARDYSNYGYTF. CDR3 DNA: TGCAGTGCACGGGACTATAGTAACTATGGCTACACCTTC. The rearrangement joins TRBV20-1 to TRBJ1-2; D is possibly TRBD1 (5 bases). The V end was cut by 6 bases, the J end by 1 base, with 12 bases between. The CDR3 spans 13 residues. CDR1 DFQATT and CDR2 SNEGSKA come from the germline V gene (reference sequence).

To note about this clonotype: A read error may account for a junction end that differs from germline. The chain couples TRBV4-2 to TRBJ2-2, with D perhaps TRBD2 (5 bases). This CDR3 has 16 amino acids. CDR1 LGHNA and CDR2 YNFKEQ come from the germline V gene. CDR3 loop: CTSSLGFGPNTGELFF. The CDR3 DNA reads TGTACCAGCAGCCTCGGGTTCGGGCCGAACACCGGGGAGCTATTTTTT.

In regard to this clonotype: This CDR3 fails to terminate in the conserved phenylalanine or tryptophan, so it likely reflects a read error. The genes are TRBV11-3 and TRBJ1-3; no clear D. Germline V CDR1 and CDR2: SGHNT, YENEEA. The CDR3 spans 15 residues. The CDR3 region is CTSSFGGSSVNTIYL. In nucleotides, the CDR3 is TGTACCAGCAGCTTTGGCGGGAGCTCTGTAAACACCATATATCTT.

On this clonotype: A junction end diverges from the germline sequence, so it may reflect a read error. V gene TRBV6-5 combines with J gene TRBJ2-5; D unresolved. The CDR3 is 14 amino acids. In germline, CDR1 is MNHEY, CDR2 SVGAGI. The CDR3 loop is CARSYSGRVGTQYF. The CDR3 coding sequence is TGTGCCAGGAGTTACTCAGGAAGGGTAGGGACCCAGTACTTC.

The chain has TRBV11-3 and TRBJ2-3; D not resolved. This CDR3 contains 16 residues. The germline V gene encodes CDR1 SGHNT and CDR2 YENEEA. Trimming stripped 5 bases from V and 0 bases from J, with 15 bases between. The CDR3 nucleotides read TGTGCCAGCAGCAAACAGAGAGCGTTTAGCACAGATACGCAGTATTTT. Encoded protein: CASSKQRAFSTDTQYF.

This chain connects TRBV4-2 to TRBJ1-5; 7 bases are shared with TRBD1. This CDR3 region has 15 residues. The J segment lost 7 bases and the V segment lost 6 bases, leaving 12 bases of the junction unmatched. Germline V gene data show CDR1 as LGHNA and CDR2 as YNFKEQ. The CDR3 DNA reads as TGTGCCAGCAGTCGCGACAGGGAGAATAGACAGCCCCAGCATTTT. It is translated as CASSRDRENRQPQHF.

Worth noting for this clonotype: Because the CDR3 is missing its conserved closing phenylalanine or tryptophan, this is likely a read error. The V and J genes are TRBV24-1 and TRBJ2-1, with TRBD2 identical over 11 bases. Unmatched junction bases numbered 10, after V lost 5 bases and J lost 5 bases. Germline CDR1 is KGHDR and CDR2 is SFDVKD. The CDR3 contains 17 residues. The CDR3 here is CATSVGTGTSGNNEQFY. Here the CDR3 DNA reads TGTGCCACCAGTGTCGGAACCGGGACTAGCGGTAACAATGAGCAGTTCTAC.

This chain connects TRBV11-2 to TRBJ2-7, with no clear D. Germline CDR1 and CDR2: SGHAT and FQNNGV. The CDR3 is made up of 15 amino acids. Trimming shortened V by 3 bases and J by 3 bases, and 15 bases separated the two germline ends. The CDR3 coding sequence is TGTGCCAGCAGCTTCCCATCGACTGGAATCTACGAGCAGTACTTC. Amino acid sequence: CASSFPSTGIYEQYF.

The V gene is TRBV29-1, the J gene TRBJ1-2; TRBD1 might be the D (5 bases). The V end lost 8 bases, the J end lost 8 bases, and 15 bases lay between the germline ends. Germline lookup yields CDR1 SQVTM and CDR2 ANQGSEA. The CDR3 has 11 residues. The CDR3 DNA follows: TGCAGCATAAATCCGGGGGACGGCTACACCTTC. Protein sequence: CSINPGDGYTF.

The chain employs TRBV4-2 and TRBJ1-6; D may be TRBD1 (6 bases). With 0 bases removed from V and 9 bases from J, the gap between germline ends came to 18 bases. Germline assignment: CDR1 LGHNA and CDR2 YNFKEQ. CDR3 size: 17 residues. The CDR3 DNA follows: TGTGCCAGCAGCCAAGATGCCAGGACAGATAAAGGTTCACCCCTCCACTTT. Encoded protein: CASSQDARTDKGSPLHF.

This clonotype was observed many times. This chain joins TRBV20-1 and TRBJ2-7; D gene ambiguous. The length of the CDR3 is 12 residues. The V gene lost 1 base and the J gene lost 6 bases, with 10 bases spanning the gap. In germline, CDR1 is DFQATT, CDR2 SNEGSKA (reference sequence). The CDR3 DNA is TGCAGTGCTAGAGGCCCCTCTTTCGAGCAGTACTTC. Translation gives CSARGPSFEQYF.

This clonotype appeared many times. V gene TRBV4-2 combines with J gene TRBJ1-4, with a possible D match to TRBD1 (5 bases). This CDR3 spans 17 amino acids. The V end lost 0 bases, the J end lost 5 bases, and 16 bases lay between the germline ends. The V gene's germline CDR1 is LGHNA and CDR2 YNFKEQ. The CDR3: CASSQELPGPKNEKLFF. The DNA for the CDR3 is TGTGCCAGCAGCCAAGAGCTCCCGGGACCTAAAAATGAAAAACTGTTTTTT.

About this clonotype: The conserved final phenylalanine or tryptophan is absent from the CDR3, which likely points to a read error. The chain recombines TRBV29-1 with TRBJ1-1; D is perhaps TRBD1 (5 bases). The CDR3 consists of 13 residues. The germline V and J ends were trimmed by 8 bases and 4 bases, with 17 bases remaining between them. The germline CDR1 and CDR2 sequences are SQVTM and ANQGSEA. CDR3 sequence: CSSFGGGVTEAFL. CDR3 bases: TGCAGCTCCTTTGGGGGGGGTGTCACTGAAGCTTTCCTT.

Concerning this clonotype itself: A much larger clone is a single base away; this may be a read error. The V and J genes are TRBV20-1 and TRBJ1-2, with TRBD1 as a possible D gene (5 bases). CDR1 is DFQATT and CDR2 is SNEGSKA in the germline V gene (reference sequence). The CDR3 is 14 residues long. The CDR3 sequence is CSALNGASNYGYTF. DNA of the CDR3: TGCAGTGCCCTGAACGGGGCGTCTAATTATGGCTACACCTTC.

About this clonotype: Since the CDR3 does not end with the conserved phenylalanine or tryptophan, this likely comes from a read error. V is TRBV20-1 and J is TRBJ2-5, with 9 bases that match TRBD1. The end of the DNA fits TRBJ2-7 better, so the J call may be wrong. In germline, CDR1 is DFQATT, CDR2 SNEGSKA (reference sequence). CDR3 length equals 14 residues. The CDR3 region is CNARAGQGTYEQYL. CDR3 DNA sequence: TGCAATGCTAGAGCGGGACAGGGAACCTACGAGCAGTACCTC.

As concerns this clonotype: At one end, the junction sequence differs from germline, possibly due to a read error. This chain uses TRBV11-3 with TRBJ2-1; 12 nucleotides match TRBD2. Germline-derived CDR1 and CDR2 are SGHNT and YENEEA. This CDR3 has 13 residues. CDR3 amino acids: CASSTTSGSEQFF. As DNA, the CDR3 is TGTGCCAGCAGCACGACTAGCGGGAGTGAGCAATTCTTC.

This clonotype was observed once. With a much larger clone just one base away, this may be a read error. The V and J genes are TRBV29-1 and TRBJ1-1; D unresolved. CDR1 SQVTM and CDR2 ANQGSEA come from the germline V gene. Trimming removed 8 bases at V and 5 bases at J, with 18 bases between. The CDR3 extends over 13 amino acids. CDR3 sequence (DNA): TGCAGCTTGGCTGCAGTGTCGGGGACTGAAGCTTTCTTT. Translating it yields CSLAAVSGTEAFF.

The CDR3 loop reads CAWSGTRPDQPQHF. CDR3 coding DNA: TGTGCCTGGAGTGGTACTCGTCCGGATCAGCCCCAGCATTTT. The J gene is TRBJ1-5, the V gene TRBV30; D not certain. The length of the CDR3 is 14 residues. Trimming stripped 1 base from V and 5 bases from J, with 12 bases between. Looked up from germline, CDR1 is GTSNPN and CDR2 is SVGIG (reference sequence).

The chain joins TRBV5-1 to TRBJ2-2; 7 nucleotides agree with TRBD2. V was clipped by 0 bases and J by 4 bases; unmatched bases: 6. Germline V gene data show CDR1 as SGHRS and CDR2 as YFSETQ. The CDR3 is 16 residues long. CDR3 bases: TGCGCCAGCAGCTTGGACCCGGGGGGAGGCACCGGGGAGCTGTTTTTT. This encodes CASSLDPGGGTGELFF.

This clonotype was observed a few times. J is TRBJ1-1 and V is TRBV12-3 or TRBV12-4; D gene uncertain. Between the trimmed V and J ends, which lost 10 bases and 3 bases, there was a span of 18 bases. The CDR3 has 14 amino acids. DNA for the CDR3: TGTGCCACCACAAGGGTTTCTCGCTACACTGAAGCTTTCTTT. The encoded protein is CATTRVSRYTEAFF.

The J gene is TRBJ2-3, the V gene TRBV20-1, with 12 nucleotides matching TRBD2. V trimming: 8 bases; J trimming: 3 bases; junction bases outside the gene matches: 15. This CDR3 contains 17 residues. From germline, CDR1 is DFQATT and CDR2 SNEGSKA (reference sequence). The CDR3 loop is CSPILVRTSGKTDTQYF. In nucleotides, the CDR3 is TGCAGTCCTATACTAGTAAGGACTAGCGGGAAGACAGATACGCAGTATTTT.